A single sample gave rise to the 20 T cell receptor beta chains below, sequenced in a study of blood T cell repertoires in COVID-19. TCRdb's copy holds only in-frame clones and misses some; the assay was immunoSEQ multiplex PCR. The sample lists about 80,000 clones, roughly 80% occurring once. The sample consisted of peripheral blood. The receptors derive from a woman aged 70-85 years with acute or convalescent COVID-19.

The rearrangement joins TRBV7-2 to TRBJ2-3; the D is unclear. This CDR3 has 13 residues. The V and J ends lost 6 bases and 6 bases respectively, with 13 bases between them. Germline V gene lookup returns CDR1 SGHTA and CDR2 FQGNSA. CDR3 residues: CASSLPGSDTQYF. CDR3 in DNA: TGTGCCAGCAGTCTCCCCGGGTCCGATACGCAGTATTTT.

The J gene is TRBJ1-2, the V gene TRBV18, with 9 bases aligning to TRBD1. The CDR3 is made up of 14 amino acids. With V trimmed by 4 bases and J by 5 bases, 5 bases remained unmatched. Germline V gene sequence: CDR1 KGHSH, CDR2 LQKENI. The CDR3 nucleotides read TGTGCCAGCTCACTACAGGGGGCTACATATGGCTACACCTTC. It codes for CASSLQGATYGYTF.

V and J are TRBV24-1 and TRBJ2-1; 9 bases are shared with TRBD2. This CDR3 has 16 amino acids. CDR1 is KGHDR and CDR2 is SFDVKD in the germline V gene. With 3 bases clipped from V and 7 bases from J, the junction kept 9 bases outside the gene matches. The CDR3: CATSDRLAASWNEQFF. For the CDR3, the DNA is TGTGCCACCAGTGATCGACTAGCGGCCAGTTGGAATGAGCAGTTCTTC.

V is TRBV11-2 and J is TRBJ2-7, with no clear D. The CDR3 has 15 amino acids. Per germline, CDR1 SGHAT and CDR2 FQNNGV. V was shortened by 4 bases and J by 6 bases, with 19 bases between the two germline ends. The CDR3 DNA follows: TGTGCCAGCAGCTCCTCCGGTCTATTCAACGGCGAGCAGTACTTC. Residues: CASSSSGLFNGEQYF.

CDR3: CATSSLAGAYEQYF. The CDR3 region has the DNA TGTGCCACCAGCAGTCTAGCGGGGGCCTACGAGCAGTACTTC. The rearrangement uses TRBV15 and TRBJ2-7, with 10 nucleotides matching TRBD2. V shed 3 bases and J 2 bases; nucleotides not matched to a gene: 1. Per germline, CDR1 LNHNV and CDR2 YYDKDF (reference sequence). The CDR3 runs to 14 residues.

The chain joins TRBV19 to TRBJ2-1; 7 bases agree with TRBD2. Germline CDR1 and CDR2: LNHDA and SQIVND (reference sequence). The length of the CDR3 is 15 residues. The V and J ends lost 7 bases and 4 bases, in that order; junction bases with no gene match: 10. The CDR3 is CASISHSGSYNEQFF. The CDR3 DNA sequence: TGTGCCAGTATCTCTCATAGCGGGTCATACAATGAGCAGTTCTTC. Looking up the rest from reference TRBV19 and TRBJ2-1 gives the full variable domain: DGGITQSPKYLFRKEGQNVTLSCEQNLNHDAMYWYRQDPGQGLRLIYYSQIVNDFQKGDIAEGYSVSREKKESFPLTVTSAQKNPTAFYLCASISHSGSYNEQFFGPGTRLTVL.

The V call is TRBV30, the J call TRBJ1-4; D gene ambiguous. The CDR3 runs 13 residues. V dropped 2 bases and J dropped 5 bases, with 9 bases sitting between them. Germline V gives CDR1 GTSNPN, CDR2 SVGIG (reference sequence). CDR3 amino acids: CAWSHRPNEKLFF. Here the CDR3 DNA reads TGTGCCTGGAGTCACAGACCGAATGAAAAACTGTTTTTT.

The rearrangement links TRBV5-5 to TRBJ2-4; tentatively, D is TRBD2 (5 bases). This CDR3 region has 15 residues. Trimming stripped 1 base from V and 1 base from J, with 9 bases between. Germline CDR1 and CDR2: SGHKS and YYEKEE (reference sequence). Here the CDR3 reads CASSLPGSAKNIQYF. DNA for the CDR3: TGTGCCAGCAGCTTGCCGGGGTCGGCCAAAAACATTCAGTACTTC.

The chain links TRBV5-1 to TRBJ2-7, with 7 bases aligning to TRBD2. Unmatched junction bases numbered 6, after V lost 0 bases and J lost 3 bases. This CDR3 contains 15 residues. Germline V gene data show CDR1 as SGHRS and CDR2 as YFSETQ. The CDR3 reads CASSLEASGDYEQYF. The CDR3 DNA reads as TGCGCCAGCAGCTTGGAGGCTAGCGGTGACTACGAGCAGTACTTC.

The rearrangement joins TRBV11-1 to TRBJ1-5; D unresolved. Trimming left V 1 base short and J 4 bases short, with 5 bases between. The length of the CDR3 is 13 residues. Germline values: CDR1 SGHAT, CDR2 FQDESV (reference sequence). DNA for the CDR3: TGTGCCAGCAGCTTAGGGAGGAATCAGCCCCAGCATTTT. This sequence encodes CASSLGRNQPQHF.

This chain joins TRBV23-1 and TRBJ1-1, with D possibly being TRBD1 (5 bases). TRBV23-1 is marked as an open reading frame, function uncertain. CDR3 size: 17 residues. V was clipped by 3 bases and J by 3 bases, with 20 bases between them. The CDR3 DNA is TGCGCCAGCAGTCAGAGTGATTGGGGCGATGGGTACACTGAAGCTTTCTTT. Its translation is CASSQSDWGDGYTEAFF.

A few counts support this clone. The chain uses TRBV9 and TRBJ2-7, with TRBD1 matching 10 bases. V lost 2 bases to trimming and J lost 5 bases; unmatched junction nucleotides: 4. The germline V gene encodes CDR1 SGDLS and CDR2 YYNGEE. CDR3 size: 14 residues. The CDR3 sequence: CASSVGTGEDEQYF. DNA for the CDR3: TGTGCCAGCAGCGTCGGGACAGGGGAGGACGAGCAGTACTTC. Combining the CDR3 with reference TRBV9 and TRBJ2-7 gives the whole variable domain DSGVTQTPKHLITATGQRVTLRCSPRSGDLSVYWYQQSLDQGLQFLIQYYNGEERAKGNILERFSAQQFPDLHSELNLSSLELGDSALYFCASSVGTGEDEQYFGPGTRLTVT.

This clone was picked up many times. V is TRBV3-1 (or the pseudogene TRBV3-2) and J is TRBJ1-2, with D possibly being TRBD1 (6 bases). V was pared by 3 bases and J by 2 bases, with 13 bases between. The CDR3 is 15 amino acids. Germline V lookup: CDR1 LGHDT, CDR2 YNNKEL (reference sequence). The CDR3 DNA sequence: TGTGCCAGCAGCCACAGGGGCCGAGGAAACTATGGCTACACCTTC. Residues: CASSHRGRGNYGYTF.

A single count supports this clone. This chain joins TRBV2 and TRBJ2-1, with 8 bases that match TRBD2. Unmatched junction bases numbered 4, after V lost 8 bases and J lost 10 bases. The germline gives CDR1 SNHLY, CDR2 FYNNEI. This CDR3 has 11 residues. CDR3 in amino acids: CASAGGREQFF. The DNA of the CDR3 is TGTGCCAGCGCGGGGGGTAGAGAGCAGTTCTTC.

The chain recombines TRBV7-9 with TRBJ1-1; D not certain. Trimming cost V 5 bases and J 6 bases, with 13 bases left between them. Germline V gene sequence: CDR1 SEHNR, CDR2 FQNEAQ (reference sequence). The CDR3 length is 13 residues. The CDR3 is CASSLDAGAEAFF. CDR3 nucleotides: TGTGCCAGCAGCCTAGACGCCGGAGCTGAAGCTTTCTTT. The full variable domain, rest sourced from reference TRBV7-9 and TRBJ1-1, is DTGVSQNPRHKITKRGQNVTFRCDPISEHNRLYWYRQTLGQGPEFLTYFQNEAQLEKSRLLSDRFSAERPKGSFSTLEIQRTEQGDSAMYLCASSLDAGAEAFFGQGTRLTVV.

The chain recombines TRBV5-1 with TRBJ2-3; D is uncertain. The V end was cut by 0 bases, the J end by 3 bases, with 14 bases between. This CDR3 contains 16 residues. CDR1 SGHRS and CDR2 YFSETQ come from the germline V gene. As DNA, the CDR3 is TGCGCCAGCAGCTTGGATCCTCCCGTGAGGACAGATACGCAGTATTTT. Its protein product is CASSLDPPVRTDTQYF.

This chain links TRBV28 with TRBJ2-7; TRBD1 agrees at 9 bases. The CDR3 loop spans 16 amino acids. The trim removed 4 bases at V and 1 base at J, leaving 8 bases unmatched. Germline assignment: CDR1 MDHEN and CDR2 SYDVKM. The CDR3 sequence: CASSSYRGQGSYEQYF. The CDR3 nucleotides read TGTGCCAGCAGTTCATACAGGGGGCAGGGGTCCTACGAGCAGTACTTC.

The chain links TRBV20-1 to TRBJ1-1, with D uncertain. The germline V and J ends were trimmed by 3 bases and 6 bases, with 14 bases remaining between them. Germline lookup yields CDR1 DFQATT and CDR2 SNEGSKA (reference sequence). The CDR3 runs to 13 residues. The DNA of the CDR3 is TGCAGTGCTAGTTTAGGAGCCTCCGCTGAAGCTTTCTTT. It specifies CSASLGASAEAFF.

The J gene is TRBJ2-2, the V gene TRBV2; D might be TRBD2 (6 bases). This CDR3 has 15 amino acids. V lost 6 bases, J lost 2 bases, and 13 bases lay in between. Germline V lookup: CDR1 SNHLY, CDR2 FYNNEI. The CDR3 sequence: CASRNGAGNTGELFF. CDR3 in DNA: TGTGCCAGCAGGAACGGGGCGGGAAACACCGGGGAGCTGTTTTTT.

This clone was seen just once. The rearrangement joins TRBV3-1 (or the pseudogene TRBV3-2) to TRBJ2-2; D perhaps matches TRBD2 (5 bases). CDR1 and CDR2 (germline): LGHDT, YNNKEL (reference sequence). The CDR3 length is 16 residues. Trimming took 1 base from V and 5 from J, leaving 14 bases between them. As DNA, the CDR3 is TGTGCCAGCAGCCAAGTAGGAGGTAGGCTGACCGGGGAGCTGTTTTTT. Protein product: CASSQVGGRLTGELFF.